This entry lists 15 T cell receptor beta chains sequenced from one sample in a study of identical twins' blood T cells. TCRdb independently ran MiXCR on the 5' RACE reads; one entry per CDR3 protein. The profile covers around 380,000 distinct CDR3 sequences, with roughly 28% appearing a single time and 5.5% to 7% taken by the ten largest. Sequencing input: PBMCs. The receptors here all came from a woman between 18 and 50 years old in good health.

The V call is TRBV6-2 or TRBV6-3, the J call TRBJ1-5; tentative D call: TRBD1 (6 bases). Germline CDR1 reads MNHEY; CDR2 reads SVGEGT. This CDR3 has 14 amino acids. Trimming removed 10 bases from V and 3 bases from J, with 16 bases in between. CDR3 bases: TGTGCCACCCTCTTGGACAGAAACAATCAGCCCCAGCATTTT. It specifies CATLLDRNNQPQHF.

The chain links TRBV20-1 to TRBJ2-7, with D hard to call. Trimming took off 0 bases at V and 5 bases at J, with 11 bases between the two ends. Germline CDR1 is DFQATT and CDR2 is SNEGSKA (reference sequence). The CDR3 consists of 13 residues. The CDR3 nucleotides read TGCAGTGCTAGAGATGGGGTGGGGAACGAGCAGTACTTC. Translating gives CSARDGVGNEQYF.

As regards this clonotype: The CDR3 does not end in the conserved phenylalanine or tryptophan, so this is likely a read error. The chain joins TRBV5-1 to TRBJ1-6; D is undetermined. Germline V lookup: CDR1 SGHRS, CDR2 YFSETQ. The CDR3 sequence is 13 residues long. V lost 5 bases and J lost 4, with 7 bases in between. CDR3 bases: TGCGCCAGCAGAGTGAATTATAATTCACCCCTCCACTCT. Translating gives CASRVNYNSPLHS.

This clonotype was found many times. The rearrangement uses TRBV5-1 and TRBJ2-3; 8 bases fit TRBD2. Unmatched junction bases numbered 8, after V lost 0 bases and J lost 2 bases. The CDR3 runs 17 residues. Germline CDR1 SGHRS, CDR2 YFSETQ. The CDR3 sequence is CASSLALSGSDTDTQYF. As DNA, the CDR3 is TGCGCCAGCAGCTTGGCCCTCAGCGGGAGTGACACAGATACGCAGTATTTT.

This rearrangement joins TRBV20-1 to TRBJ1-3; tentative D call: TRBD1 (6 bases). The CDR3 has 16 residues. CDR1 and CDR2 from the germline V gene are DFQATT and SNEGSKA (reference sequence). Trimming took 3 bases from V and 2 from J, leaving 17 bases between them. The CDR3 protein is CSASGGPGTAGNTIYF. CDR3 nucleotide sequence: TGCAGTGCTAGTGGGGGCCCCGGGACCGCTGGAAACACCATATATTTT.

The V and J genes are TRBV7-2 and TRBJ2-1, with 7 positions matching TRBD2. Germline CDR1 SGHTA, CDR2 FQGNSA. The V gene end was trimmed by 0 bases and the J gene end by 3 bases; junction bases not matched to a gene: 5. This CDR3 has 16 residues. CDR3 nucleotides: TGTGCCAGCAGCTTAGCTCTAGCGGTTTACTACAATGAGCAGTTCTTC. Its translation is CASSLALAVYYNEQFF.

The rearrangement uses TRBV5-1 and TRBJ1-3; D not certain. Trimming cost V 4 bases and J 3 bases, with 8 bases left between them. Germline CDR1 reads SGHRS; CDR2 reads YFSETQ. CDR3 length: 13 amino acids. CDR3 amino acids: CASSLEIGNTIYF. The CDR3 DNA reads TGCGCCAGCAGCCTGGAAATTGGAAACACCATATATTTT.

This clonotype was found a few times. The chain employs TRBV20-1 and TRBJ2-2; 8 positions match TRBD2. CDR1 DFQATT and CDR2 SNEGSKA come from the germline V gene (reference sequence). J was trimmed by 6 bases and V by 1 base; bases with no gene match: 10. This CDR3 comprises 16 residues. The CDR3 loop reads CSARGPTSVDSGELFF. Written as DNA, the CDR3 is TGCAGTGCTAGAGGCCCGACTAGCGTGGATTCCGGGGAGCTGTTTTTT.

This CDR3 is CASSLGPGGWDEQYF. The CDR3 region has the DNA TGCGCCAGCAGCTTGGGACCTGGCGGGTGGGACGAGCAGTACTTC. The V call is TRBV5-1, the J call TRBJ2-7; D is possibly TRBD2 (5 bases). Germline V lookup: CDR1 SGHRS, CDR2 YFSETQ. The V gene lost 0 bases and the J gene lost 5 bases, with 15 bases spanning the gap. The CDR3 sequence is 15 residues long.

This clonotype showed up just a few times. The rearrangement uses TRBV14 and TRBJ2-5, with D tentatively TRBD2 (5 bases). Germline V gene data show CDR1 as SGHDN and CDR2 as FVKESK. The CDR3 has 12 residues. The germline V and J ends were trimmed by 0 bases and 7 bases, with 6 bases remaining between them. Here the CDR3 DNA reads TGTGCCAGCAGCCAAGATCGGGGGACCCAGTACTTC. As protein: CASSQDRGTQYF.

This clonotype was seen many times. V is TRBV6-5 and J is TRBJ1-1; D call uncertain. This CDR3 comprises 17 residues. Trimming removed 0 bases from V and 4 bases from J, with 18 bases in between. CDR1 is MNHEY, CDR2 SVGAGI, per germline. This CDR3 is CASSYSRRTWDGTEAFF. In DNA, the CDR3 is TGTGCCAGCAGTTACTCCCGGCGTACATGGGATGGCACTGAAGCTTTCTTT.

This clonotype has just a few counts. In nucleotides, the CDR3 is TGCAGTGGTAGGGGGGTTACTGGGGCCAACGTCCTGACTTTC. Amino acids: CSGRGVTGANVLTF. The chain combines TRBV20-1 with TRBJ2-6, with D tentatively TRBD1 or TRBD2 (6 bases each). Germline lookup yields CDR1 DFQATT and CDR2 SNEGSKA (reference sequence). The CDR3 extends over 14 amino acids. Trimming removed 7 bases from V and 2 bases from J, with 12 bases in between.

This clonotype has only a few counts. At one end the junction does not follow the germline gene, possibly because of a read error. The rearrangement joins TRBV15 to TRBJ2-1; no firm D call. This CDR3 is 15 amino acids long. Per the germline V gene, CDR1 is LNHNV and CDR2 is YYDKDF (reference sequence). The CDR3 here is CATSREKASYNEQFF. For the CDR3, the DNA is TGTGCCACCAGTAGAGAAAAGGCGTCCTACAATGAGCAGTTCTTC.

The V gene is TRBV12-3 or TRBV12-4, the J gene TRBJ2-2; D gene unclear. The CDR3 length is 14 residues. Trimming took 3 bases from V and 3 from J, leaving 8 bases between them. The CDR3 reads CASSFRSYTGELFF. For the CDR3, the DNA is TGTGCCAGCAGTTTCCGGTCTTACACCGGGGAGCTGTTTTTT.

This clonotype was seen ten or more times. The V call is TRBV3-1, the J call TRBJ1-1, with a possible D match to TRBD1 (5 bases). CDR3 length: 15 residues. CDR1 is LGHDT, CDR2 YNNKEL, per germline (reference sequence). Trimming removed 0 bases at V and 2 bases at J, with 10 bases between. The CDR3 bases are TGTGCCAGCAGCCAAGAACGGGGGAGAAACACTGAAGCTTTCTTT. Translated: CASSQERGRNTEAFF.